Presented here are 8 T cell receptor beta chains from one specimen sequenced in a study of cytomegalovirus exposure and HLA in healthy donors. 13 Jbeta primers and 60 Vbeta primers were used for the PCR. Profiling relied on immunoSEQ multiplex PCR, and the TCRdb table lists in-frame clones only, not all of them. In the table there are roughly 160,000 clones, roughly nine tenths of which are singletons. The source material was PBMCs. These receptors came from a woman aged 25-40 years in good health and CMV-seronegative.

The rearrangement joins TRBV5-4 to TRBJ1-1; 10 nucleotides match TRBD1. The junction had 1 base not matched to a gene; V was cut back by 0 bases and J by 5 bases. CDR1 and CDR2 (germline): SGHNT, YYREEE (reference sequence). This CDR3 region has 14 residues. CDR3 sequence reads: CASSLVGQGTEAFF. CDR3 coding DNA: TGTGCCAGCAGCTTGGTGGGACAGGGGACTGAAGCTTTCTTT.

CDR3 sequence reads: CASSTGQGIYGYTF. Here the CDR3 DNA reads TGTGCCAGCAGTACCGGACAGGGGATCTATGGCTACACCTTC. V gene TRBV28 combines with J gene TRBJ1-2; 9 bases line up with TRBD1. Trimming at V came to 5 bases and at J to 4 bases, leaving 5 bases not matched to a gene. The CDR3 runs to 14 residues. Germline V gene data show CDR1 as MDHEN and CDR2 as SYDVKM.

This chain connects TRBV19 to TRBJ2-7; 7 bases fit TRBD2. Germline V gives CDR1 LNHDA, CDR2 SQIVND (reference sequence). J was trimmed by 6 bases and V by 11 bases; bases with no gene match: 10. The CDR3 is made up of 12 amino acids. The CDR3 here is CASGEGRGEQYF. DNA of the CDR3: TGTGCCTCTGGGGAGGGGCGCGGCGAGCAGTACTTC.

This clone has just one count. V and J are TRBV9 and TRBJ2-1; 8 bases align to TRBD2. From germline, CDR1 is SGDLS and CDR2 YYNGEE. Losses at the gene ends were 4 bases for V and 0 bases for J; bases not matched to a gene: 3. The CDR3 consists of 15 residues. The CDR3 is CASSRGGLSYNEQFF. In nucleotides, the CDR3 is TGTGCCAGCAGCCGGGGGGGCCTCTCCTACAATGAGCAGTTCTTC.

This rearrangement joins TRBV7-2 to TRBJ1-2, with a weak D call TRBD1 (6 bases). Looked up from germline, CDR1 is SGHTA and CDR2 is FQGNSA. This CDR3 contains 14 residues. The V gene lost 1 base and the J gene lost 3 bases, with 9 bases spanning the gap. Written as DNA, the CDR3 is TGTGCCAGCAGCTTAGGAGGGGGTTACTATGGCTACACCTTC. Its protein product is CASSLGGGYYGYTF.

This rearrangement joins TRBV27 to TRBJ2-7; 7 bases align to TRBD2. CDR1 and CDR2 (germline): MNHEY, SMNVEV (reference sequence). The V gene end was trimmed by 6 bases and the J gene end by 0 bases; junction bases not matched to a gene: 8. The CDR3 loop spans 15 amino acids. In DNA, the CDR3 is TGTGCCAGCAGGTCGGGGGGTTTTAGCTCCTACGAGCAGTACTTC. Its protein is CASRSGGFSSYEQYF.

In DNA, the CDR3 is TGTGCCAGCCGGACAGAGGAGTATGGCTACACCTTC. Translated, it gives CASRTEEYGYTF. The V call is TRBV2, the J call TRBJ1-2, with a tentative D call TRBD1 (6 bases). Trimming shortened V by 8 bases and J by 5 bases, and 12 bases separated the two germline ends. Per the germline V gene, CDR1 is SNHLY and CDR2 is FYNNEI. The CDR3 runs to 12 residues.

The V and J genes are TRBV27 and TRBJ2-3; the D gene is possibly TRBD2 (6 bases). This CDR3 is built from 16 residues. V was shortened by 6 bases and J by 0 bases, with 16 bases between the two germline ends. Per the germline V gene, CDR1 is MNHEY and CDR2 is SMNVEV (reference sequence). The CDR3 region is CASSRGSSGSTDTQYF. The DNA of the CDR3 is TGTGCCAGCAGCCGGGGGTCCTCAGGGAGCACAGATACGCAGTATTTT.